The TCR beta chain under discussion was sequenced for a study of blood T cell repertoires in COVID-19 (dated by TCRdb to 2018 to 2020). General notes on the study: Collaborator samples came from the United States, Italy and Spain and covered acute and convalescent phases of COVID-19. The material from the prospective study consisted of cDNA or gDNA derived from T cells, B-cell-depleted T cells, or PBMCs. Deeply sampled blood TCRbeta repertoires from subjects exposed to, actively infected with, or recovered from COVID-19 were included in the dataset. The repertoires were made available in a free public database intended to serve as a resource for research on the immune response to SARS-CoV-2. The samples were drawn from two sources: the first 160 participants of the ongoing ImmuneRACE study, and some 1,300 subjects contributed by 6 global collaborators. Sample metadata almost always included a de-identified subject ID, COVID-19 status, age in years and sex. HLA class I and class II types, where available, came from metadata supplied by the sample provider rather than from assay-based typing. Summary of the overall study and its limitations: The amount of clinical and demographic metadata varied by source and participant and was provided uncurated.

To note about this clone: The target of this receptor is not known. Per-base qualities were not stored, and no clone one base away is much larger.

Whole blood was collected in K2EDTA tubes by collaborating institutions according to the institutions' own protocols. Collaborator samples were shipped for TCRbeta analysis as frozen whole blood, isolated PBMCs, or DNA extracted from either sample type. The CDR3 spans 14 residues, from the cysteine through the phenylalanine. The sequence is cut down to CDR3 DNA, 42 bases in frame from base 1. V loses 0 bases, J loses 4 bases, and the germline ends lie 8 bases apart. CDR1 and CDR2 are read off the germline V gene as SGHDT and YYEEEE. TCRbeta CDR3 regions were amplified from genomic DNA using the immunoSEQ Assay, a bias-controlled multiplex PCR. As for the original processing: Nucleated cell counts per sample were estimated from amplification of reference gene primers within the assay. To quantify the absolute abundance of each unique TCRbeta CDR3 rearrangement, sequence reads were collapsed and filtered. For each sample, productive Simpson clonality was calculated by taking the square root of Simpson's diversity index across productive rearrangements. TCRdb's version of the immuneACCESS table is confined to in-frame rearrangements and falls short of the full clone set. An unresolved V gene accounts for under half of the shortfall where checked; the remainder is of unknown origin. The V and J calls and clone size were taken over from that table, and D and trimming were inferred from the DNA. The sample table contains tens of thousands of clones; only one count was recorded for 88% of them. Of the sample, 14% is held by the ten largest clones.

The chain employs TRBV5-6 and TRBJ2-1; TRBD1 is a possible D gene, resting on 6 matching bases. Sequencing was carried out using peripheral blood. The TCR was taken from a human donor in a cohort sampled during active COVID-19. The DNA is TGTGCCAGCAGCTTGGACAGGGTGTACAATGAGCAGTTCTTC. Its protein reads: CASSLDRVYNEQFF.